This TCR beta chain was recovered during a study of beta chain features in type 1 diabetes listed by TCRdb under 2018. About the study as a whole: No differences in mean age, gender distribution, total cell number or subset yield were found between patients and healthy donors. Regulatory and stem cell-like memory subsets were obtained from only 8 patients and about eight healthy donors, while naive and central memory subsets were obtained from all 28 donors. A total of over 95,000,000 sorted cells were examined across all samples, and RNA yield correlated strongly with the number of cells per subset. The study compared the TCRB repertoires of sorted circulating CD4+ T cell subsets in recently diagnosed type 1 diabetes patients with those in matched healthy donors. On the study overall, not on this receptor specifically: A moderate but significant shortening of TCRB CDR3 length was observed in type 1 diabetes patients in all four CD4+ subsets. PCR might favor shorter templates, but patient and control samples were amplified and corrected together, so any skew would affect both groups equally. Because cDNA rather than genomic DNA was sequenced, highly expressing activated cells could have been over-represented, although no difference in activation and CD3 levels was found between groups. HLA sub-analyses involved small numbers of individuals, so any influence of HLA type on TCRB rearrangement remained unresolved. Fewer insertions and more nucleotide deletions at VDJ recombination sites were observed in patients with type 1 diabetes, implying thymic rearrangement abnormalities. Naive, central memory and regulatory TCRB repertoires appeared to be more similar among patients than among healthy donors.

All of the isolated RNA was reverse transcribed with the High Capacity cDNA Reverse Transcription Kit, so expressed TCRB transcripts were sequenced. Deep immunoSEQ sequencing was performed on naive, central memory and regulatory T cell samples, with an average of around 3.5 million total reads per sample. After sorted cells were lysed in RLT buffer, RNA was extracted with DNase-treated RNeasy Micro or Mini kits, with the choice depending on cell number. To prevent cross-contamination, every cell subset was processed on its own, while patient and healthy donor samples were processed together. Using the immunoSEQ multiplex PCR, TCRB sequences were amplified from cDNA into 87-bp fragments spanning the CDR3 region. Sequencing of the amplicons was done on the Illumina HiSeq platform. Processing in the source paper ran as follows. Synthetic template baselines were used to correct PCR bias computationally, reads within Hamming distance 2 were collapsed, and singletons that could not be merged were discarded. Reads were aligned to IMGT to assign V, D and J genes, CDR3 length, and insertions or deletions at six rearrangement sites. Within each subset, clonotype counts were normalized to sorted cell number, after which true diversity and Gini coefficients were computed with the tcR R package. The overlap coefficient, calculated on TCRB nucleotide sequences, was used to quantify repertoire sharing. In TCRdb, the immuneACCESS table is reduced to in-frame sequences with V and J assigned. These tables do not hold every clone; where another copy was compared, an unresolved V gene accounts for under half, and the others remain unexplained. V, J and clone size were drawn from that table, and D and trimming were deduced from the DNA. Recorded for this sample are nearly 350,000 clones; about a tenth of them occurred a single time. The ten largest make up roughly 0.99% of the sample.

From each donor, a single peripheral blood sample of approximately 0.11 L on average was drawn into heparinised tubes. A BD FACSAria II and a panel including CD45RO, CCR7, CD25, CD127, CD95 and CD27 were used to sort naive, central memory, regulatory and stem cell-like memory CD4+ T cells. Every sorted population had a purity above 95%. PBMCs were separated immediately by Lymphoprep density gradient centrifugation and were stained directly, without being cultured. To minimize batch effects, samples were stained and sorted in pairs, one healthy donor with one patient per experiment. Points on this clone: Its antigen has not been determined. Base qualities were left out, and no much larger clone turns up one base away.

The sample taken for sequencing was central memory CD4+ T cells from blood. The source of this sequence is a man under 40 with type 1 diabetes.

The CDR3 in this case is CASRRYETGLFLAKNIQYF. The DNA reads as follows: TGTGCAAGTCGCAGGTACGAGACAGGGTTGTTCCTAGCCAAAAACATTCAGTACTTC. The chain is encoded by TRBV12-2 joined to TRBJ2-4; the table's D gene call, TRBD1, was not cross checked with the DNA. TRBV12-2 is labeled a pseudogene. From the cysteine through the phenylalanine, the CDR3 covers 19 amino acids. Only the CDR3 region is kept as DNA, spanning 57 bases read in frame from base 1.